This T cell receptor (beta chain) was captured in a study of T cells in Graves' hyperthyroidism and ophthalmopathy. The source material, RNA transcripts, was used to amplify TCR beta CDR3 regions. A set of HTBI primers served as the primers for a first-round RT-PCR of the TCR CDR3. TCRdb redid the calling of the multiplex PCR reads with MiXCR, one entry per CDR3 protein. Here the sample spans some 440,000 distinct CDR3 sequences, about 15% being singletons. The germline V gene encodes CDR1 MNHEY and CDR2 SVGEGT. V lost 7 bases and J 0 bases, leaving 22 bases between the germline ends. The CDR3 length is 17 residues.

The V gene is TRBV6-2 or TRBV6-3, the J gene TRBJ2-7; D is perhaps TRBD1 or TRBD2 (5 bases each). The sequence came from a woman in her late teens or twenties with Graves' hyperthyroidism. Sequenced sample: blood. CDR3 sequence (DNA): TGTGCCAGCATCCCGGGACCGATCATACCCGACTCCTACGAGCAGTACTTC. Translated, it gives CASIPGPIIPDSYEQYF.